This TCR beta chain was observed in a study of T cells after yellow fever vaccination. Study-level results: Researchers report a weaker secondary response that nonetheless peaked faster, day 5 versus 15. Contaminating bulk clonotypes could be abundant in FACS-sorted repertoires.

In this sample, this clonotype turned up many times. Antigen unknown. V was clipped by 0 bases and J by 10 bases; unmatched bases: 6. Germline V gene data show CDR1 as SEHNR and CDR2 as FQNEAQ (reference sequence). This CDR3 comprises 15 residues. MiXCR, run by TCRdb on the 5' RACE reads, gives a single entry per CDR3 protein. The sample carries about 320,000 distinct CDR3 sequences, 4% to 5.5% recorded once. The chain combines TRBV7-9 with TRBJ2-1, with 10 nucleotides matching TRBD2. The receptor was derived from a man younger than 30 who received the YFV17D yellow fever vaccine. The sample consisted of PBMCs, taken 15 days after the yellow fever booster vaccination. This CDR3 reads CASSLAAGGEGEQFF. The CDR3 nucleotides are TGTGCCAGCAGCTTAGCAGCGGGGGGGGAGGGAGAGCAGTTCTTC. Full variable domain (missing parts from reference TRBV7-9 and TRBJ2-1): DTGVSQNPRHKITKRGQNVTFRCDPISEHNRLYWYRQTLGQGPEFLTYFQNEAQLEKSRLLSDRFSAERPKGSFSTLEIQRTEQGDSAMYLCASSLAAGGEGEQFFGPGTRLTVL.